This T cell receptor beta chain was recovered during a study of beta chain features in type 1 diabetes. Study as a whole: Patients were similar to healthy donors in age and gender (as well as in cell yields). In all, some 110 million sorted cells from all samples were analyzed.

CDR1 and CDR2 from the germline V gene are SNHLY and FYNNEI. J was trimmed by 4 bases and V by 4 bases; bases with no gene match: 4. The CDR3 has 14 residues. Every isolated RNA sample was fully reverse transcribed, so sequencing captured expressed TCRB transcripts. The study sequenced naive, central memory and regulatory T cell samples to an average of about 3.5 million reads. Here immunoSEQ multiplex PCR was the method, and the copy in TCRdb shows in-frame clones only, minus some. Counted here are around 500,000 clones, approximately 30% occurring once; the ten biggest clones make up 0.06% to 0.07%. A few counts support this clone.

The chain recombines TRBV2 with TRBJ2-1, with TRBD2 identical over 7 bases. The source material was naive CD4+ T cells from blood. This receptor was identified in a man in his late teens or twenties in good health. CDR3 in DNA: TGTGCCAGCAGTGCCCTAGCGGCTTACAATGAGCAGTTCTTC. This codes for CASSALAAYNEQFF.